The 18 T cell receptor beta chains reported below all come from one sample, sequenced in a study of cytomegalovirus exposure and HLA in healthy donors. The PCR employed 60 Vbeta primers together with 13 Jbeta primers. Clones were read by immunoSEQ multiplex PCR, and TCRdb kept only the in-frame ones, dropping some. Here the sample spans around 130,000 clones, 81% being singletons. Sequencing used PBMCs. The receptors here all came from a man in his forties or fifties in good health and CMV-seronegative.

V gene TRBV11-1 combines with J gene TRBJ2-4; 8 bases match TRBD1. This CDR3 region has 13 residues. From germline, CDR1 is SGHAT and CDR2 FQDESV (reference sequence). V was clipped by 5 bases and J by 8 bases; unmatched bases: 5. In DNA form, the CDR3 reads TGTGCCAGCAGCCGGACAGGGACCTACATTCAGTACTTC. The encoded protein is CASSRTGTYIQYF. Supplemented by reference TRBV11-1 and TRBJ2-4, the full variable domain reads EAEVAQSPRYKITEKSQAVAFWCDPISGHATLYWYRQILGQGPELLVQFQDESVVDDSQLPKDRFSAERLKGVDSTLKIQPAELGDSAMYLCASSRTGTYIQYFGAGTRLSVL.

The J gene is TRBJ2-1, the V gene TRBV25-1, with TRBD1 matching 8 bases. CDR3 size: 15 residues. V trimming: 4 bases; J trimming: 8 bases; junction bases outside the gene matches: 10. Germline loops: CDR1 MGHDK, CDR2 SYGVNS. In nucleotides, the CDR3 is TGTGCCAGCAGTGGTACAGGGGGACTGGGGGATGAGCAGTTCTTC. It is translated as CASSGTGGLGDEQFF. Complete variable domain (other parts from reference TRBV25-1 and TRBJ2-1): EADIYQTPRYLVIGTGKKITLECSQTMGHDKMYWYQQDPGMELHLIHYSYGVNSTEKGDLSSESTVSRIRTEHFPLTLESARPSHTSQYLCASSGTGGLGDEQFFGPGTRLTVL.

Concerning this clone itself: The germline gene is not matched at one end of the junction; a read error may be the cause. The V gene is TRBV7-7, the J gene TRBJ2-6; TRBD1 is a possible D gene (5 bases). Germline V lookup: CDR1 SSHAT, CDR2 FNYEAQ (reference sequence). This CDR3 is built from 16 residues. The CDR3 DNA follows: TGTGCCAGCAGCTCGACTGAGAACTCTGGGGCCAACGGCCTGACTTTC. Translated: CASSSTENSGANGLTF.

This clone has a single count. This CDR3 is CASSLGPGGTDTQYF. In DNA, the CDR3 is TGCGCCAGCAGCTTGGGTCCGGGAGGCACAGATACGCAGTATTTT. The rearrangement uses TRBV5-1 and TRBJ2-3; a weak D match, TRBD2 (6 bases). Germline lookup yields CDR1 SGHRS and CDR2 YFSETQ. This CDR3 has 15 residues. V gave up 0 bases and J gave up 1 base, with 9 bases separating them.

The rearrangement uses TRBV27 and TRBJ1-6; TRBD1 might be the D (5 bases). Germline V gene data show CDR1 as MNHEY and CDR2 as SMNVEV (reference sequence). V was trimmed by 6 bases and J by 10 bases, leaving 10 bases between them. The CDR3 runs 12 residues. DNA of the CDR3: TGTGCCAGCAGGCAGGGAAGCTCACCCCTCCACTTT. It translates to CASRQGSSPLHF.

The genes are TRBV28 and TRBJ1-4; possible D gene TRBD1, 6 bases. Germline CDR1 reads MDHEN; CDR2 reads SYDVKM. V was clipped by 7 bases and J by 0 bases, with 12 bases between them. This CDR3 is built from 15 residues. The CDR3 reads CASNIGQSTNEKLFF. The DNA for the CDR3 is TGTGCCAGCAACATTGGACAGTCAACTAATGAAAAACTGTTTTTT.

The chain uses TRBV7-8 and TRBJ1-1, with D unclear. The germline V gene has CDR1 SGHVS and CDR2 FQNEAQ. The ends were cut back, 4 bases at V and 4 bases at J, with 10 bases in the middle. This CDR3 is built from 13 residues. The CDR3 region has the DNA TGTGCCAGCAGCTACCTTAGCAGCACTGAAGCTTTCTTT. Translation gives CASSYLSSTEAFF.

J is TRBJ2-1 and V is TRBV2, with D perhaps matching TRBD2 (5 bases). V was pared by 6 bases and J by 4 bases, with 10 bases between. The CDR3 length is 13 residues. Germline CDR1 SNHLY, CDR2 FYNNEI. CDR3 bases: TGTGCCAGCAGCGCAACTAGATACAATGAGCAGTTCTTC. Protein sequence: CASSATRYNEQFF.

The count of this clone is one. This chain uses TRBV6-6 with TRBJ2-2; D is possibly TRBD1 (6 bases). Trimming took 2 bases from V and 1 from J, leaving 8 bases between them. Germline CDR1 is MNHNY and CDR2 is SVGAGI (reference sequence). The CDR3 extends over 15 amino acids. CDR3 sequence reads: CASSYPGQNTGELFF. DNA for the CDR3: TGTGCCAGCAGTTACCCGGGACAGAACACCGGGGAGCTGTTTTTT.

This clone is a singleton in its sample. The J gene is TRBJ1-1, the V gene TRBV7-9; tentatively, D is TRBD1 (5 bases). The germline V and J ends were trimmed by 0 bases and 2 bases, with 7 bases remaining between them. In germline, CDR1 is SEHNR, CDR2 FQNEAQ (reference sequence). There are 14 residues in the CDR3. The CDR3 spells CASSLADSNTEAFF. In nucleotides, the CDR3 is TGTGCCAGCAGCTTAGCCGACAGCAACACTGAAGCTTTCTTT.

This clone appeared a few times. This rearrangement joins TRBV7-9 to TRBJ2-2, with D possibly matching TRBD2 (6 bases). The CDR3 has 13 residues. V was trimmed by 7 bases and J by 3 bases, leaving 9 bases between them. Germline CDR1 reads SEHNR; CDR2 reads FQNEAQ (reference sequence). Written as DNA, the CDR3 is TGTGCCAGCACCTGGGGGGACACCGGGGAGCTGTTTTTT. Translation: CASTWGDTGELFF.

This clone was detected once. CDR3 nucleotide sequence: TGTGCCAGCAGCCCACACATGAACACTGAAGCTTTCTTT. This translates into CASSPHMNTEAFF. The chain links TRBV7-2 to TRBJ1-1; no firm D call. Trimming took off 5 bases at V and 0 bases at J, with 7 bases between the two ends. Germline-derived CDR1 and CDR2 are SGHTA and FQGNSA. This CDR3 is 13 amino acids long.

The chain uses TRBV6-1 and TRBJ1-1, with TRBD1 as a possible D gene (6 bases). Trimming removed 5 bases from V and 1 base from J, with 11 bases in between. This CDR3 contains 14 residues. Germline lookup yields CDR1 MNHNS and CDR2 SASEGT. Written as DNA, the CDR3 is TGTGCCAGCAGTATAGGGGACACGAACACTGAAGCTTTCTTT. This sequence encodes CASSIGDTNTEAFF.

The gene calls are TRBV18 and TRBJ1-1, with D unresolved. The CDR3 is 16 residues long. The germline CDR1 and CDR2 sequences are KGHSH and LQKENI. V was shortened by 0 bases and J by 0 bases, with 11 bases between the two germline ends. The CDR3, as DNA: TGTGCCAGCTCACCACCCACGGGAGATTTGAACACTGAAGCTTTCTTT. This sequence encodes CASSPPTGDLNTEAFF. Full variable domain (missing parts from reference TRBV18 and TRBJ1-1): NAGVMQNPRHLVRRRGQEARLRCSPMKGHSHVYWYRQLPEEGLKFMVYLQKENIIDESGMPKERFSAEFPKEGPSILRIQQVVRGDSAAYFCASSPPTGDLNTEAFFGQGTRLTVV.

This clone was observed a single time. The chain has TRBV15 and TRBJ2-2, with D unresolved. Per germline, CDR1 LNHNV and CDR2 YYDKDF (reference sequence). Trimming left V 3 bases short and J 0 bases short, with 11 bases between. The CDR3 covers 16 residues. The CDR3 reads CATSSPRVSNTGELFF. In DNA, the CDR3 is TGTGCCACCAGCAGCCCCCGGGTTTCGAACACCGGGGAGCTGTTTTTT.

A few counts support this clone. The V call is TRBV14, the J call TRBJ2-1; perhaps TRBD2 as D (5 bases). V shed 2 bases and J shed 7 bases, with 6 bases lying between them. Germline V gene sequence: CDR1 SGHDN, CDR2 FVKESK. This CDR3 has 12 amino acids. The CDR3 loop is CASSQSGNEQFF. CDR3 in DNA: TGTGCCAGCAGCCAATCGGGGAATGAGCAGTTCTTC.

This chain links TRBV7-3 with TRBJ2-3; 11 bases match TRBD1. The CDR3 is 16 residues long. V lost 5 bases, J lost 4 bases, and 8 bases stayed unmatched. CDR1 is SGHTA and CDR2 is FQGTGA in the germline V gene. CDR3 in amino acids: CASSKSDRGRPDTQYF. CDR3 nucleotides: TGTGCCAGCAGCAAATCGGACAGGGGGCGTCCAGATACGCAGTATTTT.

The rearrangement links TRBV5-4 to TRBJ1-5, with D hard to call. Germline-derived CDR1 and CDR2 are SGHNT and YYREEE (reference sequence). Trimming took off 0 bases at V and 5 bases at J, with 9 bases between the two ends. The CDR3 loop spans 14 amino acids. CDR3 sequence reads: CASSLGGSDQPQHF. DNA for the CDR3: TGTGCCAGCAGCTTGGGAGGGTCTGATCAGCCCCAGCATTTT.